These 20 T cell receptor beta chains were sequenced from one sample in a study of T cell responses to AZD1222 COVID-19 vaccine (dated by TCRdb to 2020 to 2023). Read against the paper, the sample's time point label means: baseline before first vaccination. This specimen's treatment or condition label, per the study, means: meningococcal conjugate vaccine given as trial control. Library prep was done by the immunoSEQ multiplex PCR assay. The immuneACCESS repertoire file appears here via TCRdb, limited to in-frame rearrangements. These files lack a portion of the clones; in checked studies, under half of the deficit traces to unresolved V genes, and the cause of the others is not known. Counted in this sample were 150,000 to 160,000 clones; approximately 87% of them appeared once. The ten largest clones take up more than 5.5% of the sample. The sequences come from peripheral blood, collected on day 0 of MenACWY control vaccination. The source is an adult in good health.

The rearrangement joins TRBV24-1 to TRBJ1-2; possibly TRBD1 for D (5 bases). V shed 3 bases and J shed 7 bases, with 14 bases lying between them. The CDR3 contains 14 residues. The germline gives CDR1 KGHDR, CDR2 SFDVKD. The DNA for the CDR3 is TGTGCCACCAGTGATGCCGGGACCGCGGGTGGCTACACCTTC. It yields the protein CATSDAGTAGGYTF.

The gene calls are TRBV7-8 and TRBJ1-1, with D hard to call. V dropped 4 bases and J dropped 0 bases, with 9 bases sitting between them. The germline gives CDR1 SGHVS, CDR2 FQNEAQ. This CDR3 has 14 residues. The CDR3 loop is CASSSQTVNTEAFF. In DNA, the CDR3 is TGTGCCAGCAGCTCGCAAACAGTGAACACTGAAGCTTTCTTT.

V usage is TRBV18 and J usage is TRBJ1-1; TRBD1 matches 7 bases. The junction had 12 bases not matched to a gene; V was cut back by 7 bases and J by 7 bases. CDR3 length: 14 amino acids. Per germline, CDR1 KGHSH and CDR2 LQKENI. The CDR3 region has the DNA TGTGCCAGCTTTCCGGGACAGTACAATTATGAAGCTTTCTTT. This translates into CASFPGQYNYEAFF.

The CDR3 region has the DNA TGTGCCAGCAGCTTCCGGCCTGGGGGAGGTGAGGAGACCCAGTACTTC. Its translation is CASSFRPGGGEETQYF. The chain uses TRBV7-2 and TRBJ2-5; perhaps TRBD2 as D (6 bases). CDR3 size: 16 residues. The germline V gene has CDR1 SGHTA and CDR2 FQGNSA. Trimming cost V 3 bases and J 5 bases, with 19 bases left between them.

The chain has TRBV7-3 and TRBJ2-5, with a tentative D call TRBD2 (5 bases). This CDR3 has 15 residues. Trimming removed 5 bases at V and 4 bases at J, with 17 bases between. Germline V lookup: CDR1 SGHTA, CDR2 FQGTGA. CDR3 nucleotides: TGTGCCAGCAGCCCCACCGGGGTAGGCGGAGAGACCCAGTACTTC. It specifies CASSPTGVGGETQYF.

The chain combines TRBV3-1 (or the pseudogene TRBV3-2) with TRBJ2-7; D is unresolved. The germline V and J ends were trimmed by 0 bases and 1 base, with 7 bases remaining between them. The CDR3 is 14 residues long. From germline, CDR1 is LGHDT and CDR2 YNNKEL (reference sequence). The CDR3 protein is CASSQDVFSYEQYV. CDR3 coding DNA: TGTGCCAGCAGCCAAGATGTCTTTTCCTACGAGCAGTACGTC.

Only a few counts were recorded for this clone. The V call is TRBV10-2, the J call TRBJ2-2, with 9 bases lining up with TRBD2. The trim removed 0 bases at V and 5 bases at J, leaving 10 bases unmatched. This CDR3 comprises 18 residues. Germline assignment: CDR1 WSHSY and CDR2 SAAADI. The CDR3 protein is CASSESMAQRGVTGELFF. The CDR3 DNA sequence: TGCGCCAGCAGTGAGTCGATGGCCCAGCGGGGGGTGACCGGGGAGCTGTTTTTT.

This clone appeared a single time. The chain uses TRBV28 and TRBJ1-5, with D perhaps matching TRBD1 (5 bases). Trimming removed 3 bases from V and 6 bases from J, with 12 bases in between. In germline, CDR1 is MDHEN, CDR2 SYDVKM. This CDR3 is built from 14 residues. The CDR3 nucleotides are TGTGCCAGCAGTTTTTGGGGGAACGGTCAGCCCCAGCATTTT. Residues: CASSFWGNGQPQHF. Full variable domain (outside the CDR3, taken from reference TRBV28 and TRBJ1-5): DVKVTQSSRYLVKRTGEKVFLECVQDMDHENMFWYRQDPGLGLRLIYFSYDVKMKEKGDIPEGYSVSREKKERFSLILESASTNQTSMYLCASSFWGNGQPQHFGDGTRLSIL.

This rearrangement joins TRBV24-1 to TRBJ1-2; 10 positions match TRBD1. In germline, CDR1 is KGHDR, CDR2 SFDVKD. The junction had 11 bases not matched to a gene; V was cut back by 7 bases and J by 4 bases. The CDR3 spans 16 residues. Here the CDR3 reads CATSPSRDRGSYGYTF. The DNA of the CDR3 is TGTGCCACCAGCCCCTCCCGGGACAGGGGTAGCTATGGCTACACCTTC.

This chain joins TRBV18 and TRBJ2-7, with D perhaps matching TRBD1 or TRBD2 (5 bases each). Per germline, CDR1 KGHSH and CDR2 LQKENI. The CDR3 runs 13 residues. The V and J ends lost 4 bases and 4 bases respectively, with 11 bases between them. CDR3 sequence: CASSRQRGYEQYF. The CDR3 region has the DNA TGTGCCAGCTCACGACAGCGCGGGTACGAGCAGTACTTC.

The chain couples TRBV11-2 to TRBJ1-6; D unclear. Germline CDR1 reads SGHAT; CDR2 reads FQNNGV. Trimming pared 8 bases from V and 0 bases from J, leaving 14 bases between. The CDR3 contains 16 residues. In DNA form, the CDR3 reads TGTGCCAGCTGGGGAGGGCCGAGCTCCTATAATTCACCCCTCCACTTT. This gives the protein CASWGGPSSYNSPLHF.

This CDR3 is CASSLGAGVNSPLHF. For the CDR3, the DNA is TGCGCCAGCAGCTTGGGGGCAGGGGTTAATTCACCCCTCCACTTT. The rearrangement links TRBV5-1 to TRBJ1-6, with a possible D match to TRBD1 (6 bases). V shed 0 bases and J shed 6 bases, with 10 bases lying between them. Per germline, CDR1 SGHRS and CDR2 YFSETQ. This CDR3 region has 15 residues. The full variable domain, completed using reference TRBV5-1 and TRBJ1-6, is KAGVTQTPRYLIKTRGQQVTLSCSPISGHRSVSWYQQTPGQGLQFLFEYFSETQRNKGNFPGRFSGRQFSNSRSEMNVSTLELGDSALYLCASSLGAGVNSPLHFGNGTRLTVT.

The V and J genes are TRBV5-1 and TRBJ2-1; D tentatively fits TRBD1 or TRBD2 (6 bases each). The CDR3 has 13 amino acids. The germline V and J ends were trimmed by 4 bases and 8 bases, with 13 bases remaining between them. CDR1 is SGHRS, CDR2 YFSETQ, per germline. In nucleotides, the CDR3 is TGCGCCAGCAGCGATGGAGGGGGGCATGAGCAGTTCTTC. This encodes CASSDGGGHEQFF.

The chain combines TRBV5-4 with TRBJ2-3; no clear D gene. Germline values: CDR1 SGHNT, CDR2 YYREEE (reference sequence). The ends were cut back, 4 bases at V and 6 bases at J, with 18 bases in the middle. CDR3 length: 15 residues. The CDR3: CASSPAAVNGDTQYF. In DNA form, the CDR3 reads TGTGCCAGCAGCCCCGCGGCCGTTAATGGGGATACGCAGTATTTT.

This chain joins TRBV11-3 and TRBJ2-1; D not resolved. Germline assignment: CDR1 SGHNT and CDR2 YENEEA. With 0 bases removed from V and 2 bases from J, the gap between germline ends came to 8 bases. CDR3 size: 15 residues. The CDR3: CASSLEADPYNEQFF. CDR3 sequence (DNA): TGTGCCAGCAGCTTAGAGGCAGACCCCTACAATGAGCAGTTCTTC.

The chain has TRBV7-2 and TRBJ1-5; a weak D match, TRBD1 (5 bases). The length of the CDR3 is 15 residues. Trimming removed 6 bases from V and 1 base from J, with 13 bases in between. Germline lookup yields CDR1 SGHTA and CDR2 FQGNSA. The chain's CDR3 is CASSFGAGSNQPQHF. CDR3 DNA: TGTGCCAGCAGTTTCGGGGCAGGGAGCAATCAGCCCCAGCATTTT.

V and J are TRBV9 and TRBJ2-5; 7 positions match TRBD2. CDR3 length equals 15 residues. V lost 3 bases, J lost 4 bases, and 9 bases stayed unmatched. Germline V CDR1 and CDR2: SGDLS, YYNGEE. This chain's CDR3 is CASSARGDLRETQYF. DNA of the CDR3: TGTGCCAGCAGCGCCCGGGGGGACCTCCGAGAGACCCAGTACTTC.

The chain recombines TRBV27 with TRBJ2-2, with D tentatively TRBD1 or TRBD2 (6 bases each). CDR3 length: 14 residues. Trimming removed 6 bases from V and 6 bases from J, with 14 bases in between. Germline V gene lookup returns CDR1 MNHEY and CDR2 SMNVEV (reference sequence). CDR3 in amino acids: CASSRVGGPGELFF. CDR3 DNA sequence: TGTGCCAGCAGCCGGGTGGGGGGCCCCGGGGAGCTGTTTTTT.

The J gene is TRBJ1-2, the V gene TRBV24-1; 8 bases line up with TRBD1. J gave up 2 bases and V 5 bases, and 6 bases lay outside the gene matches. CDR3 length: 15 residues. Germline V gives CDR1 KGHDR, CDR2 SFDVKD. CDR3 coding DNA: TGTGCCACCAGTGCCGGAGGACAGGGCAACTATGGCTACACCTTC. Amino acids: CATSAGGQGNYGYTF.

This rearrangement joins TRBV5-1 to TRBJ2-7, with 7 bases aligning to TRBD2. CDR3 length: 15 amino acids. The J segment lost 6 bases and the V segment lost 3 bases, leaving 12 bases of the junction unmatched. Per germline, CDR1 SGHRS and CDR2 YFSETQ. CDR3 amino acids: CASSWDPQTGGEQYF. DNA of the CDR3: TGCGCCAGCAGCTGGGACCCTCAAACGGGGGGCGAGCAGTACTTC. Supplemented by reference TRBV5-1 and TRBJ2-7, the full variable domain reads KAGVTQTPRYLIKTRGQQVTLSCSPISGHRSVSWYQQTPGQGLQFLFEYFSETQRNKGNFPGRFSGRQFSNSRSEMNVSTLELGDSALYLCASSWDPQTGGEQYFGPGTRLTVT.